This note documents a single T cell receptor beta chain sequence. The data are from a study of blood T cell repertoires in COVID-19. The CDR3 has 13 amino acids. V shed 5 bases and J shed 4 bases, with 11 bases lying between them. Germline V gene data show CDR1 as MDHEN and CDR2 as SYDVKM. Method: immunoSEQ multiplex PCR; TCRdb's copy keeps in-frame clones and lacks some. The data show about 250,000 clones, with about 88% seen just once and around 3% held by the top ten. This rearrangement joins TRBV28 to TRBJ1-1; D is undetermined. Input material: PBMCs or T cells enriched from blood (not recorded which). This clonotype was obtained from a woman aged 45-60 years who had recovered from COVID-19. The CDR3 nucleotides are TGTGCCAGCAGTAAGGACTGGGGCACTGAAGCTTTCTTT. Protein: CASSKDWGTEAFF.